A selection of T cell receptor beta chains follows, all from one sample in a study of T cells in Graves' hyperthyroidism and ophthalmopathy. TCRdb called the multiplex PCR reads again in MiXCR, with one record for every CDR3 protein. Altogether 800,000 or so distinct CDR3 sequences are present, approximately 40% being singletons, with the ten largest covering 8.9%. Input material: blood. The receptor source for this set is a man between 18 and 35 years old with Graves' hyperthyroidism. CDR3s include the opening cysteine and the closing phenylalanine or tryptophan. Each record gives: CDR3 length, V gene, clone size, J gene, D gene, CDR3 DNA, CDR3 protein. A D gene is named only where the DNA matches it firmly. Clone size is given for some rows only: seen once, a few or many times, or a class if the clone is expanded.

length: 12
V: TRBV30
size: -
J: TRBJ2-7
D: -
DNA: TGTGCCTGGCAGGAGACAGGATACGAGCAGTACTTC
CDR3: CAWQETGYEQYF

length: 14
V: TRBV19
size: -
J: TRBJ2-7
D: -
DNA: TGTGCCAGCTCACCAGAGACAGGGAGGTTCGAGCAGTACTTC
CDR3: CASSPETGRFEQYF

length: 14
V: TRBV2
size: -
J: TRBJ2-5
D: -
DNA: TGTGCCAGCAGGGATCGAGGGCGGGGAGAGACCCAGTACTTC
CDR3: CASRDRGRGETQYF

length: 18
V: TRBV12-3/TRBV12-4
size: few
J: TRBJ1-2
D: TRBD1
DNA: TGTGCCAGCAGTTTAGCGCTAACAGGGGTAGGGGAAAAAGAGGGCTACACCTTC
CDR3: CASSLALTGVGEKEGYTF

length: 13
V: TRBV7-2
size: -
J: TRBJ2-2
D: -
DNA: TGTGCCAGCAGCCCCAGCACGACCGGGGAGCCGTTTTTT
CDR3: CASSPSTTGEPFF

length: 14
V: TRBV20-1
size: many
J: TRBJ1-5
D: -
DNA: TGCAGTGCAATCGGGACATCGGCGTATCAGCCCCAGCATTTT
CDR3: CSAIGTSAYQPQHF

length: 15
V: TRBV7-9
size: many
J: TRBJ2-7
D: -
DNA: TGTGCCAGCAGCCCGGGGACGGTGAATCAGATAGGGCAGTACTTC
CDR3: CASSPGTVNQIGQYF

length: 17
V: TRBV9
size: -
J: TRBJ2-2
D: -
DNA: TGTGCCAGCAGCGTCTCCGACGGGGGCAGTTACACCGGGGAGCTGTTTTTT
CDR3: CASSVSDGGSYTGELFF

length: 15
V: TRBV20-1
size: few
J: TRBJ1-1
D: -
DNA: TGCAGTGCTCCGTCCCTCGGCAGGATCGACACTGAAGCTTTCTTT
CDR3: CSAPSLGRIDTEAFF

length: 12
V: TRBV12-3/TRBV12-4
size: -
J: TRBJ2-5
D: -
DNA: TGTGCCAGCAGTGTCTGGGGGGAGACCCAGTACTTC
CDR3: CASSVWGETQYF

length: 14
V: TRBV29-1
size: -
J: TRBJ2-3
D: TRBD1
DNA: TGCAGAGTACCCGAAGGACAGGGGAAAGATACGCAGTATTTT
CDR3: CRVPEGQGKDTQYF

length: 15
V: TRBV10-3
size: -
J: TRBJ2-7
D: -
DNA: TGTGCCATCAGTGACTCTCGAACCGGGTTCTACGAGCAGTACTTC
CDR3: CAISDSRTGFYEQYF

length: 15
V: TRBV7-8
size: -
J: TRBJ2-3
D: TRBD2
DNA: TGTGCCAGCAGCTGGACCGGGGGGGCGGCAGATACGCAGTATTTT
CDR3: CASSWTGGAADTQYF

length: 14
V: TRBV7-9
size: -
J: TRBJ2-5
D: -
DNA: TGTGCCAGCAGCCCGGGCTGCAGGGGAGAGACCCAGTACTTC
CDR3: CASSPGCRGETQYF

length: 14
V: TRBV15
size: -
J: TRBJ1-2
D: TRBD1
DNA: TGTGCCATCAGCCTAGATTGGGACAGGGACGGCTACACCTTC
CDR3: CAISLDWDRDGYTF

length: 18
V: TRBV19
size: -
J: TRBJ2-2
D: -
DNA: TGTGCCAGTAGTATCGGCGGGCGGGCAGGGTCGAACACCGGGGAGCTGTTTTTT
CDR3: CASSIGGRAGSNTGELFF

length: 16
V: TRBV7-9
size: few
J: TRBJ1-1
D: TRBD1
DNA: TGTGCCAGCAGCGCCCCAGGGGGGGCCTGGAACACTGAAGCTTTCTTT
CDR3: CASSAPGGAWNTEAFF

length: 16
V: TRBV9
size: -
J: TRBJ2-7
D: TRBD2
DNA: TGTGCCAGCAGCCAAGACGTCGGACTAGCGTACTACGAGCAGTACTTC
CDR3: CASSQDVGLAYYEQYF

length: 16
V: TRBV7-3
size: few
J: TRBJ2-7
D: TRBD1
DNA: TGTGCCAGCAGTTACTCCTCCTCGACAGGGACCCACGAGCAGTACTTC
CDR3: CASSYSSSTGTHEQYF

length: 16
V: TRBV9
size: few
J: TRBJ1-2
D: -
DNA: TGTGCCAGCAGCCCAGGGAGAATGTCGAGTTCCTATGGCTACACCTTC
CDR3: CASSPGRMSSSYGYTF

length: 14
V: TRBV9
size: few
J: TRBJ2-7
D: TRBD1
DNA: TGCGCCAGCAGCCCTTCAACACAGGGGGGCGAGCAGTACTTC
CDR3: CASSPSTQGGEQYF

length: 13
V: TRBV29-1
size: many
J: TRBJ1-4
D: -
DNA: TGCAGCGTTGGACAGGCAACTAATGAAAAACTGTTTTTT
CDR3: CSVGQATNEKLFF

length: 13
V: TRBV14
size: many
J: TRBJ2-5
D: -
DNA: TGTGCCAGCAGCCCTGACACTGAAGAGACCCAGTACTTC
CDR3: CASSPDTEETQYF

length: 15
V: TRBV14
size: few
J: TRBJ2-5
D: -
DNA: TGTGCCAGCAGCGGAGGTGGGGGGCCAGGAGAGACCCAGTACTTC
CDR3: CASSGGGGPGETQYF

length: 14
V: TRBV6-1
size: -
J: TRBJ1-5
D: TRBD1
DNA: TGTGCCAGCAGCACCGGACAGGAGAATCAGCCCCAGCATTTT
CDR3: CASSTGQENQPQHF

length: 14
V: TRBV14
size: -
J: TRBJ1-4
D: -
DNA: TGTGCCAGCAGTTACCCCCGTCTGCCCGAAAAACCGTTTTTT
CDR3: CASSYPRLPEKPFF

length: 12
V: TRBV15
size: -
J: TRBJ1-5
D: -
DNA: TGTGCCACCAGCACAGGGCTCCAGCCCCAGCATTTT
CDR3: CATSTGLQPQHF

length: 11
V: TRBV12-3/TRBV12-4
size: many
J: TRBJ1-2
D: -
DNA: TGTGCCAGCAGTTTTCTGGGCGGCTACACCTTC
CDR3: CASSFLGGYTF

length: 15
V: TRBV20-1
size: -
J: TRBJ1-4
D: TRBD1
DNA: TGCAGTGCTAGAGCTTCCGGGACAGGGAATGAAAAACTGTTTTTT
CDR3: CSARASGTGNEKLFF

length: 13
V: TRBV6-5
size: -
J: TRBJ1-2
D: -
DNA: TGTGCCAGCAGTTATGTCGAAGGGTACGGCTACACCTTC
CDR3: CASSYVEGYGYTF

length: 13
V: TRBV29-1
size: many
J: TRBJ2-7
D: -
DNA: TGCAGCGCCTCTCCGGGACACTTGAACGAGCAGTACTTC
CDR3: CSASPGHLNEQYF

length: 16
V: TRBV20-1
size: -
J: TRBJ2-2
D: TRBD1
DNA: TGCAGTGCCAGAGATTTGCAGGGGGCGTTCACCGGGGAGCTGTTTTTT
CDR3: CSARDLQGAFTGELFF

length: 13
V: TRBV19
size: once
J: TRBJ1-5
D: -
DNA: TGTGCCAGTAGTATGACAGATAATCAGCCCCAGCATTTT
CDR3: CASSMTDNQPQHF

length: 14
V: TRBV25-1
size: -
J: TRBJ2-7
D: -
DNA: TGTGCCAGCAGTCCCCCGGCAGGGACCCACGAGCAGTACTTC
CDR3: CASSPPAGTHEQYF

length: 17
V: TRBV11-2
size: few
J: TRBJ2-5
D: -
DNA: TGTGCCAGCAGCTTAGATAGGGGAGTAGGATTTCGAGAGACCCAGTACTTC
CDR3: CASSLDRGVGFRETQYF

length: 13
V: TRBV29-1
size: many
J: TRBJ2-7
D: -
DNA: TGCAGCGTTGACGACCAGTTCGGGAACGAGCAGTACTTC
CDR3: CSVDDQFGNEQYF

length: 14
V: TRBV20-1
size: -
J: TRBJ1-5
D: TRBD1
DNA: TGCAGTGCTAGAGGCCCCGACAGGGATGAGCCCCAGCATTTT
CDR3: CSARGPDRDEPQHF

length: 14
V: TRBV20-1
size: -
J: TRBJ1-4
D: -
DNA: TGCAGTGCTAGAGATCCCAGGGTTCATGAAAAACTGTTTTTT
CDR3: CSARDPRVHEKLFF

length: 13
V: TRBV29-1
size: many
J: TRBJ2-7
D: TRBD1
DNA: TGCAGCGTTGAAGGGCAGGGGGCCGGCGAGCAGTACTTC
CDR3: CSVEGQGAGEQYF

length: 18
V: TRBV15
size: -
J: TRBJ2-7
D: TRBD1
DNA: TGTGCCACCAGCAGAGATCTATCAGCAGGACAGGGAACGGACGAGCAGTACTTC
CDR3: CATSRDLSAGQGTDEQYF

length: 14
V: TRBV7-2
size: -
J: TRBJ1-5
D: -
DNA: TGTGCCAGCAGCTTTTCGGGCAGGGGCCAGCCCCAGCATTTT
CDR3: CASSFSGRGQPQHF

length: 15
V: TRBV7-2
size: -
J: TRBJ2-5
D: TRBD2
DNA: TGTGCCAGCAGCCAACCGCCTAGCGGGCAAGAGACCCAGTACTTC
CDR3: CASSQPPSGQETQYF

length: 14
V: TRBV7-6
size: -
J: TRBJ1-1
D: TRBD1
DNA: TGTGCCAGCTTTGTTGGGACAGGGACGACTGAAGCTTTCTTT
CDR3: CASFVGTGTTEAFF

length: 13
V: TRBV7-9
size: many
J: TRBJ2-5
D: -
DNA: TGTGCCAGCAGCCCAAGTGGAGCAGAGACCCAGTACTTC
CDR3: CASSPSGAETQYF

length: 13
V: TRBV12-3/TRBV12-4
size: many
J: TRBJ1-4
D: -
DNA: TGTGCCAGCAGCATCTTTTGGGGTGAAAAACTGTTTTTT
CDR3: CASSIFWGEKLFF

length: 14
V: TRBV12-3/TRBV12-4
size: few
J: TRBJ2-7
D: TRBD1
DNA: TGTGCCAGCAACTTACAGGGGGGCTCCTACGAGCAGTACTTC
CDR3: CASNLQGGSYEQYF